This T cell receptor beta chain emerged from a study of metastatic and nonmetastatic thyroid tumors. On the study more broadly: Malignant thyroid and benign thyroid patients provided blood and tumor or nodule tissue whose repertoires were compared.

Using MiXCR, TCRdb re-called clones from the PCR reads. The repertoire holds about 15,000 clones, with roughly a third as singletons. This clone has a count of ten or more. Ahead of thyroid surgery, no patient had received treatment of any kind. Looked up from germline, CDR1 is MDHEN and CDR2 is SYDVKM. V lost 4 bases and J 0 bases, leaving 0 bases between the germline ends. The CDR3 extends over 11 amino acids. This sequence originates from a female donor with papillary thyroid cancer or a benign thyroid nodule (not recorded which). Some clones in this sample may be carry-over from other donors' samples. The chain carries TRBV28 and TRBJ1-2; D gene ambiguous. Specimen: tumor tissue. This CDR3 reads CASSSNYGYTF. In DNA, the CDR3 is TGTGCCAGCAGTTCTAACTATGGCTACACCTTC.